The 18 T cell receptor beta chains in this list originate from one sample, sequenced in a study of T cells after yellow fever vaccination. TCRdb re-called the 5' RACE reads with MiXCR, one entry per CDR3 protein. The data show 200,000 to 250,000 distinct CDR3 sequences, with around 3.1% seen just once and around 3.3% held by the top ten. The material sequenced was CD4+ T cells sorted from PBMCs, taken 10 days after the yellow fever booster vaccination. The receptors shown here come from a man aged 18 to 30 who received the YFV17D yellow fever vaccine.

In this sample, this clonotype turned up many times. The chain joins TRBV5-1 to TRBJ2-4; D not certain. The CDR3 runs 14 residues. V was clipped by 0 bases and J by 5 bases, with 9 bases between them. Germline V gives CDR1 SGHRS, CDR2 YFSETQ. CDR3 in amino acids: CASSLGQVENIQYF. For the CDR3, the DNA is TGCGCCAGCAGCTTGGGACAAGTTGAAAACATTCAGTACTTC.

In its sample, this clonotype was seen many times. CDR3 region: CASSYGQGTPASTDTQYF. The CDR3, as DNA: TGCGCCAGCAGCTACGGACAGGGAACTCCTGCTAGCACAGATACGCAGTATTTT. The genes are TRBV5-1 and TRBJ2-3; TRBD1 matches at 8 bases. The germline CDR1 and CDR2 sequences are SGHRS and YFSETQ. This CDR3 region has 18 residues. Trimming took 3 bases from V and 0 from J; bases not matched to a gene: 12.

The sample holds a few counts of this clonotype. The chain carries TRBV7-2 and TRBJ1-4; D may be TRBD1 (6 bases). Germline V gene lookup returns CDR1 SGHTA and CDR2 FQGNSA. V was clipped by 4 bases and J by 4 bases, with 10 bases between them. This CDR3 is 14 amino acids long. The CDR3 loop is CASSSDRFNEKLFF. In nucleotides, the CDR3 is TGTGCCAGCAGCTCCGACAGGTTTAATGAAAAACTGTTTTTT.

This clonotype was detected many times. V is TRBV19 and J is TRBJ1-1; a weak D match, TRBD1 (5 bases). Germline CDR1 LNHDA, CDR2 SQIVND (reference sequence). This CDR3 region has 13 residues. Trimming took 5 bases from V and 6 from J, leaving 13 bases between them. CDR3 DNA sequence: TGTGCCAGTAGTGCGACTCAAGGGGCTGAAGCTTTCTTT. Protein sequence: CASSATQGAEAFF.

In this sample, this clonotype turned up a few times. The V gene is TRBV5-1, the J gene TRBJ2-1; D is perhaps TRBD2 (5 bases). The CDR3 covers 14 residues. Germline CDR1 and CDR2: SGHRS and YFSETQ. Deletions cut 4 bases from V and 0 bases from J, with 8 bases between. The CDR3 here is CASSTLGSYNEQFF. CDR3 nucleotide sequence: TGCGCCAGCAGCACACTAGGCTCCTACAATGAGCAGTTCTTC.

V gene TRBV7-9 combines with J gene TRBJ2-2, with unresolved D. This CDR3 has 15 amino acids. Deletions cut 2 bases from V and 3 bases from J, with 10 bases between. Per germline, CDR1 SEHNR and CDR2 FQNEAQ (reference sequence). The DNA for the CDR3 is TGTGCCAGCAGCTTACCTTTTTTTGACACCGGGGAGCTGTTTTTT. Its protein product is CASSLPFFDTGELFF. Variable domain in full (rest from reference TRBV7-9 and TRBJ2-2): DTGVSQNPRHKITKRGQNVTFRCDPISEHNRLYWYRQTLGQGPEFLTYFQNEAQLEKSRLLSDRFSAERPKGSFSTLEIQRTEQGDSAMYLCASSLPFFDTGELFFGEGSRLTVL.

V and J are TRBV7-2 and TRBJ2-7; tentatively, D is TRBD2 (7 bases). The germline V gene encodes CDR1 SGHTA and CDR2 FQGNSA. Trimming shortened V by 3 bases and J by 5 bases, and 17 bases separated the two germline ends. This CDR3 spans 15 amino acids. The CDR3 region has the DNA TGTGCCAGCAGCTTGGGTCCGGGGGGCCCCAACGAGCAGTACGTC. Amino acid sequence: CASSLGPGGPNEQYV.

This clonotype was recorded at least ten times. V and J are TRBV4-3 and TRBJ2-1; TRBD2 aligns across 12 bases. The CDR3 length is 16 residues. Germline CDR1 and CDR2: LGHNA and YSLEER. J gave up 3 bases and V 1 base, and 1 base lay outside the gene matches. CDR3 in amino acids: CASSQGTSGVYNEQFF. CDR3 DNA: TGCGCCAGCAGCCAAGGGACTAGCGGGGTCTACAATGAGCAGTTCTTC.

This clonotype was detected many times. V gene TRBV12-5 combines with J gene TRBJ2-3; D unclear. The CDR3 runs 13 residues. V lost 3 bases and J 1 base, leaving 5 bases between the germline ends. Germline V gene lookup returns CDR1 LGHNT and CDR2 FRNRAP. The CDR3 here is CASGFTGTDTQYF. The CDR3 DNA sequence: TGTGCTAGTGGTTTTACAGGCACAGATACGCAGTATTTT.

The sample holds a few counts of this clonotype. The J gene is TRBJ1-3, the V gene TRBV6-1; TRBD1 might be the D (6 bases). V shed 8 bases and J shed 4 bases, with 9 bases lying between them. Germline values: CDR1 MNHNS, CDR2 SASEGT. The CDR3 contains 12 residues. CDR3 protein: CASGQLGNTIYF. Here the CDR3 DNA reads TGTGCCAGCGGACAGTTGGGAAACACCATATATTTT.

This clonotype occurred many times. The rearrangement joins TRBV4-3 to TRBJ1-2, with 8 bases lining up with TRBD1. V lost 4 bases, J lost 2 bases, and 12 bases stayed unmatched. Germline CDR1 and CDR2: LGHNA and YSLEER. The CDR3 extends over 17 amino acids. CDR3 nucleotide sequence: TGCGCCAGCAGCCCCCGACGGTTCAGGGGGCCGAACTATGGCTACACCTTC. It translates to CASSPRRFRGPNYGYTF.

This clonotype has at least ten counts. The chain combines TRBV29-1 with TRBJ2-4; D is uncertain. Trimming cost V 7 bases and J 0 bases, with 10 bases left between them. Germline-derived CDR1 and CDR2 are SQVTM and ANQGSEA. CDR3 length: 13 amino acids. The CDR3, as DNA: TGCAGCGGAATGGGGATAGCCAAAAACATTCAGTACTTC. It specifies CSGMGIAKNIQYF.

This clonotype was recorded a few times. V gene TRBV4-3 combines with J gene TRBJ1-6; no reliable D call. Trimming removed 6 bases from V and 8 bases from J, with 8 bases in between. This CDR3 is built from 12 residues. Germline V lookup: CDR1 LGHNA, CDR2 YSLEER. The CDR3 protein is CASRSTDSPLHF. CDR3 nucleotide sequence: TGCGCCAGCAGATCCACCGATTCACCCCTCCACTTT.

J is TRBJ2-3 and V is TRBV6-5, with no clear D. The CDR3 totals 13 residues. Trimming cost V 2 bases and J 6 bases, with 9 bases left between them. Germline CDR1 reads MNHEY; CDR2 reads SVGAGI. CDR3 nucleotide sequence: TGTGCCAGCAGTTACGCCGGGTTGGATACGCAGTATTTT. Its protein is CASSYAGLDTQYF.

This clonotype has a count of ten or more. This chain links TRBV27 with TRBJ1-2; D might be TRBD1 (5 bases). The CDR3 runs 14 residues. V was trimmed by 3 bases and J by 7 bases, leaving 15 bases between them. Per the germline V gene, CDR1 is MNHEY and CDR2 is SMNVEV (reference sequence). The CDR3 sequence is CASSLFRETGGYTF. The CDR3 region has the DNA TGTGCCAGCAGTTTGTTCAGGGAAACGGGTGGCTACACCTTC.

In this sample, this clonotype turned up many times. The V gene is TRBV12-3 or TRBV12-4, the J gene TRBJ1-5; 8 nucleotides align to TRBD1. This CDR3 is built from 14 residues. Trimming cost V 3 bases and J 6 bases; bases outside gene matches: 4. CDR3 nucleotides: TGTGCCAGCAGTTTTCAGGGGGCAGGTCAGCCCCAGCATTTT. Its protein product is CASSFQGAGQPQHF.

This clonotype was counted at least ten times. The V call is TRBV4-1, the J call TRBJ2-3; D possibly corresponds to TRBD1 (6 bases). CDR1 and CDR2 from the germline V gene are MGHRA and YSYEKL. The CDR3 runs to 14 residues. V lost 1 base and J lost 5, with 10 bases in between. CDR3 sequence (DNA): TGCGCCAGCAGCCAAGTGGGGGCAAGAGATACGCAGTATTTT. Protein product: CASSQVGARDTQYF.

V and J are TRBV5-1 and TRBJ1-2; 8 bases align to TRBD1. The germline V gene encodes CDR1 SGHRS and CDR2 YFSETQ. V shed 3 bases and J 6 bases; nucleotides not matched to a gene: 7. The CDR3 contains 14 residues. The CDR3 region has the DNA TGCGCCAGCAGCTGGGACAGGAGGTCCAATGGCTACACCTTC. The encoded protein is CASSWDRRSNGYTF.